This T cell receptor (beta chain) came from a study of shared clonotypes between healthy human individuals. The overall study: Three CD4 naive, three CD4 memory, two CD8 naive and one CD8 memory plate were used per donor.

V lost 4 bases and J 1 base, leaving 9 bases between the germline ends. Germline assignment: CDR1 SGHNT and CDR2 YYREEE (reference sequence). The CDR3 loop spans 13 amino acids. Some clones are missing from TCRdb's copy, which holds only in-frame ones; the method was immunoSEQ multiplex PCR. The sample comprises roughly 890,000 clones, 80% to 95% of which are singletons, and approximately 25% rests with the top ten. Study results and caveats: An expected dependence of interdonor clonotype sharing on sequencing depth was noted.

Cells designated naive CD8 were CD45RO-negative and were positively selected for CCR7, with terminally differentiated effector memory CD45RA+ cells excluded. As to this clone: The antigen is undetermined. The sample carries other DNA sequences with the same CDR3.

This TCR was sampled from a man aged 30 to 39 in good health. The gene calls are TRBV5-4 and TRBJ2-7; D is undetermined. The sample comprised naive CD8+ T cells sorted from blood. For the CDR3, the DNA is TGTGCCAGCAGCCTCGGCGCATCCTACGAGCAGTACTTC. Residues: CASSLGASYEQYF.